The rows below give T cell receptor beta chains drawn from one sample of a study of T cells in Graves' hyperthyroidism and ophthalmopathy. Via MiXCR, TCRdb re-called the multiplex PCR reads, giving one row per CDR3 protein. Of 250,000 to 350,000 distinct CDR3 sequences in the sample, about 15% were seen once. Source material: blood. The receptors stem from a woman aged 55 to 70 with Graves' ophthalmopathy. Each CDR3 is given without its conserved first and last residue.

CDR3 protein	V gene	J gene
ASRLGHASYEQY	TRBV6-2/TRBV6-3	TRBJ2-7
SGETDKNIQY	TRBV20-1	TRBJ2-4
ASSPRTQGRRGANVLT	TRBV5-1	TRBJ2-6
SGWTGGNYGYT	TRBV29-1	TRBJ1-2
ASSQASVLAGDTQY	TRBV4-3	TRBJ2-3
ASKGSWEKLF	TRBV5-1	TRBJ1-4
SVGDRLTGELF	TRBV29-1	TRBJ2-2
ASSQELGTQC	TRBV18	TRBJ2-5
ASSFYLADYNEQF	TRBV11-2	TRBJ2-1
SARGYDEQF	TRBV20-1	TRBJ2-1
ASTQEFTTYGYT	TRBV2	TRBJ1-2
ASSGVANHEQF	TRBV2	TRBJ2-1
ASGQTATYGYT	TRBV12-5	TRBJ1-2
ASSVRDRDEKLF	TRBV7-9	TRBJ1-4
ATSDPTGANTGELF	TRBV24-1	TRBJ2-2
ASSQQRASGYTEAF	TRBV6-1	TRBJ1-1
ASNQNTGGGTEAF	TRBV7-9	TRBJ1-1
ASSLTRGKLF	TRBV7-7	TRBJ2-2
ASRRPPGELF	TRBV11-1	TRBJ2-2
ASSQGGTGNEKLF	TRBV3-1	TRBJ1-4
ASSLGQGWDEQY	TRBV5-4	TRBJ2-7
ASSQDRASSYEQY	TRBV18	TRBJ2-7
SARDPGQSSYEQY	TRBV20-1	TRBJ2-7
SARRSDTQY	TRBV20-1	TRBJ2-3
ASSESGNTGELF	TRBV10-1	TRBJ2-2
ASSVVETRSEKLF	TRBV9	TRBJ1-4
ASSFPGTGGREQY	TRBV27	TRBJ2-7
ASSFNSGSGETQY	TRBV7-2	TRBJ2-5
ASSLGFLKNTEAF	TRBV5-6	TRBJ1-1
ASSHPSGRGAETQY	TRBV5-1	TRBJ2-5
ASSAGTGGSYEQY	TRBV7-9	TRBJ2-7
ASSLAELEKLF	TRBV4-2	TRBJ1-4
ASSRGTDTEAF	TRBV4-2	TRBJ1-1
ASKIGGSSYNEQF	TRBV6-5	TRBJ2-1
ASSDLRTSTDTQY	TRBV25-1	TRBJ2-3
SARLGGGNEQF	TRBV20-1	TRBJ2-1
ASSQDIRINLYEQY	TRBV27	TRBJ2-7
SAGGTSRLETQY	TRBV20-1	TRBJ2-5
AIRPESTGTGDSEAF	TRBV10-3	TRBJ1-1
ASSSSTPGQYYEQY	TRBV6-1	TRBJ2-7
ASSLGQGSRLEDTEAF	TRBV5-4	TRBJ1-1
ASMALDLSNQPQH	TRBV28	TRBJ1-5
ASRSTGTGGSYEQY	TRBV28	TRBJ2-7
ASSRTFASSYEQY	TRBV7-2	TRBJ2-7
ASSRTSKAGELF	TRBV14	TRBJ2-2
ASSILLRLAKNIQY	TRBV6-2/TRBV6-3	TRBJ2-4
ASSYQTGRNSPLH	TRBV7-9	TRBJ1-6
AIRQSFSGNTIY	TRBV10-3	TRBJ1-3
ASSLGTGGANQPQH	TRBV7-8	TRBJ1-5
ASNRQEVNYGYT	TRBV6-9	TRBJ1-2
ASSVRQGLGGSPLH	TRBV11-2	TRBJ1-6
SARGTGSEQY	TRBV20-1	TRBJ2-7
ASTTGTGDNEQF	TRBV4-3	TRBJ2-1
ASSQESTGGAYEQY	TRBV4-3	TRBJ2-7
ASSYDRGGELF	TRBV5-1	TRBJ2-2
ASSTKRGGGETQY	TRBV7-2	TRBJ2-5
SARGTNAYNEQF	TRBV20-1	TRBJ2-1
ASRDREKAFSYNEQF	TRBV9	TRBJ2-1
ASSLTAGQGGYT	TRBV7-3	TRBJ1-2
ASSQPGTGMYEQY	TRBV11-2	TRBJ2-7